This TCR beta chain was recorded in a study of T-cell memory formation after mild COVID-19. TCRdb fed the 5' RACE reads into MiXCR, producing one record per CDR3 protein. This table has under 300,000 distinct CDR3 sequences, over 8.5% appearing once. About this clonotype: Its target is not known.

Overall study results and limits: Pre-infection memory contained some responding clones, which suggested that cross-reactive memory had joined.

J gave up 5 bases and V 3 bases, and 2 bases lay outside the gene matches. Germline V lookup: CDR1 LGHDT, CDR2 YNNKEL (reference sequence). The CDR3 contains 14 residues. Sequencing was carried out using PBMCs or a T cell subset sorted from them (not recorded which). The origin of this receptor is a man between 18 and 29 years old who had mild COVID-19 (a few samples of this study predate the infection). Cell type and time point are not known. The chain carries TRBV3-1 and TRBJ1-5; 9 bases line up with TRBD1. The CDR3 loop is CASSQGQGYQPQHF. The CDR3 nucleotides read TGTGCCAGCAGCCAGGGACAGGGTTATCAGCCCCAGCATTTT.